This paragraph covers one TCR beta chain sequence. Its antigen is currently unknown. With 6 bases clipped from V and 7 bases from J, the junction kept 4 bases outside the gene matches. From germline, CDR1 is LNHDA and CDR2 SQIVND (reference sequence). The length of the CDR3 is 13 residues. The data were taken from a study of T cell responses to AZD1222 COVID-19 vaccine. Study-wide findings and caveats: The study found vaccine-associated CD4 TCRs spanning spike, dominant at 160-218 and 743-854. The sample set comprised mostly white British donors with more females, and clonal diversity was possibly underestimated. As reported, nearly half of all spike-specific TCRs target variant regions that are unmutated.

The assay was immunoSEQ multiplex PCR, and TCRdb's table has in-frame clones only and misses some. The sample lists around 140,000 clones; about 90% were seen once. The material was peripheral blood, obtained 28 days after the second dose of the MenACWY control vaccine. The gene calls are TRBV19 and TRBJ1-4; 8 bases agree with TRBD1. This clonotype was sampled from an adult who received the MenACWY meningococcal vaccine as a control. CDR3 loop: CASRITGGEKLFF. For the CDR3, the DNA is TGTGCCAGTAGAATAACAGGGGGTGAAAAACTGTTTTTT.